One and the same sample provided the 5 T cell receptor beta chains below, sequenced in a study of blood T cell repertoires in COVID-19. TCRdb's table, derived via immunoSEQ multiplex PCR, lists solely in-frame clones and lacks some. The sample holds some 250,000 clones; around 85% are singletons and the top ten take approximately 3%. The sequencing sample was made of peripheral blood. All receptors derive from a woman in her 30s who had recovered from COVID-19.

The chain recombines TRBV19 with TRBJ1-2; 7 bases line up with TRBD1. V dropped 3 bases and J dropped 2; count of bases not matched to a gene: 9. CDR1 and CDR2 (germline): LNHDA, SQIVND (reference sequence). The CDR3 spans 16 residues. CDR3: CASSIGGQQGNYGYTF. DNA of the CDR3: TGTGCCAGTAGTATTGGGGGACAGCAAGGCAACTATGGCTACACCTTC. The full variable domain, with the rest looked up from reference TRBV19 and TRBJ1-2, is DGGITQSPKYLFRKEGQNVTLSCEQNLNHDAMYWYRQDPGQGLRLIYYSQIVNDFQKGDIAEGYSVSREKKESFPLTVTSAQKNPTAFYLCASSIGGQQGNYGYTFGSGTRLTVV.

The chain has TRBV11-3 and TRBJ2-1; 7 positions agree with TRBD1. Germline loops: CDR1 SGHNT, CDR2 YENEEA. The CDR3 contains 13 residues. J gave up 9 bases and V 6 bases, and 8 bases lay outside the gene matches. The CDR3 is CASSFEGAGEQFF. The CDR3 DNA is TGTGCCAGCAGTTTCGAGGGGGCCGGTGAGCAGTTCTTC.

The V call is TRBV7-2, the J call TRBJ2-2, with D perhaps TRBD2 (5 bases). This CDR3 is 15 amino acids long. Trimming took 1 base from V and 9 from J, leaving 15 bases between them. Germline CDR1 is SGHTA and CDR2 is FQGNSA. This CDR3 is CASSLDPPGSRELFF. CDR3 sequence (DNA): TGTGCCAGCAGCTTAGATCCCCCGGGGTCGCGGGAGCTGTTTTTT.

Only a few counts were recorded for this clone. CDR3 loop: CASGLAGAKNIQYF. The CDR3, as DNA: TGTGCCAGCGGCCTAGCGGGGGCCAAAAACATTCAGTACTTC. The chain has TRBV2 and TRBJ2-4; the match to TRBD2 covers 9 bases. CDR3 size: 14 residues. CDR1 is SNHLY, CDR2 FYNNEI, per germline. The junction had 3 bases not matched to a gene; V was cut back by 8 bases and J by 1 base.

The V and J genes are TRBV6-5 and TRBJ2-6, with a weak D call TRBD2 (6 bases). The CDR3 runs to 16 residues. CDR1 is MNHEY and CDR2 is SVGAGI in the germline V gene. V shed 3 bases and J shed 4 bases, with 13 bases lying between them. The CDR3 sequence is CASSYRLGRGANVLTF. CDR3 nucleotides: TGTGCCAGCAGTTATAGGTTGGGGAGGGGGGCCAACGTCCTGACTTTC.